Each of the 20 T cell receptor beta chains below was sequenced from the same sample in a study of cytomegalovirus exposure and HLA in healthy donors. PCR amplification relied on 60 Vbeta primers (plus 13 Jbeta primers). The table came from immunoSEQ multiplex PCR; TCRdb's copy has only in-frame clones and leaves some out. Found here are 130,000 to 150,000 clones, 73% of them singletons; the top ten hold roughly 14%. The sequenced sample consisted of PBMCs. The receptors come from a human donor in good health.

CDR3 residues: CASSLGGRSYEQYF. CDR3 sequence (DNA): TGTGCCAGCAGCTTAGGGGGGCGATCCTACGAGCAGTACTTC. The rearrangement uses TRBV11-3 and TRBJ2-7, with D perhaps TRBD1 (6 bases). CDR3 length: 14 residues. Trimming pared 1 base from V and 1 base from J, leaving 8 bases between. Germline values: CDR1 SGHNT, CDR2 YENEEA. The full variable domain, rest sourced from reference TRBV11-3 and TRBJ2-7, is EAGVVQSPRYKIIEKKQPVAFWCNPISGHNTLYWYLQNLGQGPELLIRYENEEAVDDSQLPKDRFSAERLKGVDSTLKIQPAELGDSAVYLCASSLGGRSYEQYFGPGTRLTVT.

CDR3 sequence: CASSPPSRAKNIQYF. The CDR3 DNA is TGTGCCAGCTCACCACCGTCCCGAGCCAAAAACATTCAGTACTTC. The rearrangement joins TRBV18 to TRBJ2-4; D not resolved. This CDR3 comprises 15 residues. V was shortened by 0 bases and J by 0 bases, with 6 bases between the two germline ends. Germline assignment: CDR1 KGHSH and CDR2 LQKENI.

CDR3 residues: CASRGQPTDTQYF. In DNA form, the CDR3 reads TGCGCCAGCAGGGGACAGCCCACAGATACGCAGTATTTT. V usage is TRBV5-1 and J usage is TRBJ2-3; 7 bases match TRBD1. Germline CDR1 and CDR2: SGHRS and YFSETQ. Germline trimming cut 5 bases from V and 2 bases from J; bases unmatched to any gene: 2. CDR3 length equals 13 residues.

Only a few counts were recorded for this clone. The chain combines TRBV30 with TRBJ2-7; D gene unclear. The CDR3 loop spans 12 amino acids. From germline, CDR1 is GTSNPN and CDR2 SVGIG (reference sequence). Trimming cost V 1 base and J 4 bases, with 8 bases left between them. The CDR3 DNA reads TGTGCCTGGAGTGGGGCCCAGTACGAGCAGTACTTC. Translated, it gives CAWSGAQYEQYF.

The chain carries TRBV27 and TRBJ1-1, with D unclear. The CDR3 runs to 13 residues. Trimming stripped 5 bases from V and 4 bases from J, with 11 bases between. Germline CDR1 is MNHEY and CDR2 is SMNVEV (reference sequence). CDR3 amino acids: CASSPRVTTEAFF. The CDR3 DNA sequence: TGTGCCAGCAGTCCGCGGGTTACCACTGAAGCTTTCTTT.

The chain employs TRBV4-1 and TRBJ1-5, with 7 nucleotides matching TRBD1. Per the germline V gene, CDR1 is MGHRA and CDR2 is YSYEKL. The CDR3 runs to 16 residues. V shed 0 bases, J shed 5 bases, and the junction held 7 bases outside the gene matches. CDR3 nucleotide sequence: TGCGCCAGCAGCCAAGACGGGACAGAAATAGATCAGCCCCAGCATTTT. Amino acid sequence: CASSQDGTEIDQPQHF.

This clone has only one observation. V and J are TRBV6-1 and TRBJ2-1, with TRBD2 matching 12 bases. The ends lost 2 bases at V and 15 bases at J; junction bases unmatched: 8. Germline V lookup: CDR1 MNHNS, CDR2 SASEGT. The CDR3 has 14 amino acids. CDR3 in amino acids: CASSESPTSGRRFF. The CDR3 nucleotides read TGTGCCAGCAGTGAAAGTCCAACTAGCGGGAGGCGGTTCTTC.

The chain has TRBV25-1 and TRBJ2-1; 9 nucleotides line up with TRBD2. The V and J ends lost 1 base and 8 bases, in that order; junction bases with no gene match: 9. The CDR3 spans 16 residues. Germline CDR1 and CDR2: MGHDK and SYGVNS. The CDR3 DNA reads as TGTGCCAGCAGTGAATCGGGCGGGAGGGCAGGGGATGAGCAGTTCTTC. This encodes CASSESGGRAGDEQFF.

The chain couples TRBV29-1 to TRBJ2-1; tentative D call: TRBD2 (6 bases). Between the trimmed V and J ends, which lost 4 bases and 2 bases, there was a span of 9 bases. Germline V gene lookup returns CDR1 SQVTM and CDR2 ANQGSEA. This CDR3 is built from 13 residues. CDR3 sequence reads: CSVASDAYNEQFF. The CDR3 coding sequence is TGCAGCGTTGCTAGCGACGCCTACAATGAGCAGTTCTTC.

This clone was counted between two and nine times. The junction differs from germline at one of its ends, possibly a read error. This chain connects TRBV5-4 to TRBJ2-7; 15 nucleotides align to TRBD2. This CDR3 is built from 14 residues. Germline V gives CDR1 SGHNT, CDR2 YYREEE (reference sequence). CDR3 loop: CASSPPGLAGGPTF. DNA for the CDR3: TGTGCCAGCAGCCCCCCCGGACTAGCGGGAGGGCCAACCTTC.

The rearrangement links TRBV9 to TRBJ1-2; no definite D call. The CDR3 consists of 12 residues. Trimming removed 4 bases at V and 8 bases at J, with 12 bases between. Germline CDR1 and CDR2: SGDLS and YYNGEE. CDR3 in amino acids: CASSSRGYGYTF. The CDR3 region has the DNA TGTGCCAGCAGCTCACGAGGGTACGGCTACACCTTC.

The chain has TRBV7-8 and TRBJ2-5, with a possible D match to TRBD1 (6 bases). Trimming removed 3 bases from V and 1 base from J, with 15 bases in between. The CDR3 is 16 residues long. The germline CDR1 and CDR2 sequences are SGHVS and FQNEAQ. The DNA of the CDR3 is TGTGCCAGCAGCTTTTCCAACAGGGCCCTCCAAGAGACCCAGTACTTC. Translating it yields CASSFSNRALQETQYF. Complete variable domain (other parts from reference TRBV7-8 and TRBJ2-5): GAGVSQSPRYKVAKRGQDVALRCDPISGHVSLFWYQQALGQGPEFLTYFQNEAQLDKSGLPSDRFFAERPEGSVSTLKIQRTQQEDSAVYLCASSFSNRALQETQYFGPGTRLLVL.

The chain recombines TRBV7-9 with TRBJ2-7, with a tentative D call TRBD2 (6 bases). The CDR3 length is 14 residues. Germline V CDR1 and CDR2: SEHNR, FQNEAQ (reference sequence). V was cut by 7 bases and J by 5 bases, with 18 bases left in between. CDR3 sequence (DNA): TGTGCCAGCACCACCAACCCAGGGAGGAACGAGCAGTACTTC. Protein product: CASTTNPGRNEQYF.

This clone was counted a few times. The chain employs TRBV6-1 and TRBJ2-7; tentative D call: TRBD1 (6 bases). CDR3 length equals 12 residues. V was cut by 8 bases and J by 2 bases, with 10 bases left in between. The V gene's germline CDR1 is MNHNS and CDR2 SASEGT. The CDR3 here is CASGQQTYEQYF. CDR3 sequence (DNA): TGTGCCAGCGGACAGCAGACCTACGAGCAGTACTTC.

This clone was detected only once. CDR3: CASSFSDEQFF. CDR3 nucleotide sequence: TGTGCCAGCAGCTTTTCGGATGAGCAGTTCTTC. This chain uses TRBV5-4 with TRBJ2-1; no firm D call. The V end lost 2 bases, the J end lost 8 bases, and 5 bases lay between the germline ends. CDR1 and CDR2 (germline): SGHNT, YYREEE (reference sequence). There are 11 residues in the CDR3.

This chain uses TRBV6-6 with TRBJ1-2, with D possibly TRBD1 on 5 matching bases. Trimming removed 10 bases at V and 11 bases at J, with 14 bases between. Germline loops: CDR1 MNHNY, CDR2 SVGAGI (reference sequence). The CDR3 is 10 amino acids. The CDR3 protein is CATLNRGYTF. The CDR3 bases are TGTGCCACCCTTAATAGGGGATACACCTTC.

V usage is TRBV11-1 and J usage is TRBJ1-1, with D unclear. The CDR3 consists of 12 residues. The germline V and J ends were trimmed by 5 bases and 2 bases, with 6 bases remaining between them. Germline V gives CDR1 SGHAT, CDR2 FQDESV (reference sequence). The CDR3 region is CASSLLNTEAFF. The CDR3 DNA sequence: TGTGCCAGCAGCCTACTTAACACTGAAGCTTTCTTT.

This clone was observed once. The genes are TRBV2 and TRBJ1-4; no clear D. The germline V gene encodes CDR1 SNHLY and CDR2 FYNNEI. V lost 4 bases and J 8 bases, leaving 8 bases between the germline ends. The CDR3 loop spans 12 amino acids. CDR3 in DNA: TGTGCCAGCAGTGTTCAGGTCGAAAAACTGTTTTTT. As protein: CASSVQVEKLFF.

This clone was seen only a few times. The V and J genes are TRBV19 and TRBJ1-4; TRBD1 might be the D (6 bases). Trimming stripped 7 bases from V and 5 bases from J, with 11 bases between. Germline V gene sequence: CDR1 LNHDA, CDR2 SQIVND (reference sequence). The CDR3 runs to 13 residues. The DNA of the CDR3 is TGTGCCAGTAAGGACAGACCAAATGAAAAACTGTTTTTT. Translation gives CASKDRPNEKLFF. Variable domain in full (rest from reference TRBV19 and TRBJ1-4): DGGITQSPKYLFRKEGQNVTLSCEQNLNHDAMYWYRQDPGQGLRLIYYSQIVNDFQKGDIAEGYSVSREKKESFPLTVTSAQKNPTAFYLCASKDRPNEKLFFGSGTQLSVL.

The CDR3, as DNA: TGTGCCAGCAGTTGGCGGGGGGAAGACTACGAGCAGTACTTC. Protein product: CASSWRGEDYEQYF. The chain couples TRBV5-4 to TRBJ2-7, with 8 bases aligning to TRBD2. Germline trimming cut 5 bases from V and 3 bases from J; bases unmatched to any gene: 7. The CDR3 totals 14 residues. Germline lookup yields CDR1 SGHNT and CDR2 YYREEE (reference sequence).